This TCR beta chain was captured by sequencing in a study of OX40 agonist ivuxolimab in advanced cancers. Whole-study context: Ivuxolimab doses were 0.01, 0.1, 0.3, 1.5, 3 or 10 mg/kg every 2 weeks. Age averaged about 66 years (range about 23 to 80), and around 87% were male.

J lost 3 bases, V lost 0 bases, and 5 bases had no gene match. The CDR3 contains 16 residues. The V gene's germline CDR1 is MGHRA and CDR2 YSYEKL. In the case of this clone: The antigen remains undetermined.

Repertoires were generated with immunoSEQ multiplex PCR, while TCRdb's copy carries only in-frame clones and drops some. The sample has roughly 53,000 clones, approximately 90% seen once; the top ten hold roughly 1.5%. Patients with a history of autoimmune disease or on systemic immunosuppression were excluded. Study results and caveats: The mean number of expanded clones was higher in CD8+ T cells than in CD4+.

This clonotype originated in an adult with an advanced solid tumor such as melanoma, head and neck, liver or kidney cancer. The chain is built from TRBV4-1 and TRBJ2-7; the match to TRBD2 covers 10 bases. The input for sequencing was CD4+ or CD8+ T cells sorted from blood, taken in a trial of the OX40 agonist ivuxolimab. The CDR3 protein is CASSQEASGRLYEQYF. Here the CDR3 DNA reads TGCGCCAGCAGCCAAGAAGCTAGCGGGAGACTCTACGAGCAGTACTTC.